The following is a T cell receptor (beta chain) sequence with its context. The source of the sample is a study of blood T cell repertoires in COVID-19. Study in general: Both acute and convalescent COVID-19 samples were obtained from the United States, Italy and Spain. The cDNA or gDNA used as material had been derived from T cells, B-cell-depleted T cells, or PBMCs.

Per the original methods: Estimation of nucleated cell counts was performed using reference gene primer amplification. TCRdb's copy holds only in-frame clones and misses some; the assay was immunoSEQ multiplex PCR. D and trimming were read from the DNA, whereas the V and J calls and clone size are those reported in that table. The table lists 90,000 to 150,000 clones, almost 90% of them singletons. This sequence originates from a woman aged 45-59 years with active or convalescent COVID-19. Sequenced sample: peripheral blood.

In nucleotides, the CDR3 is TGTGCCAGCAGCCACGACGGCGGCATTGAAGCTTTCTTT. Its translation: CASSHDGGIEAFF. V is TRBV5-6 and J is TRBJ1-1, with no clear D. The CDR3 sequence is 13 residues long. Deletions cut 4 bases from V and 7 bases from J, with 14 bases between. Germline CDR1 reads SGHDT; CDR2 reads YYEEEE.